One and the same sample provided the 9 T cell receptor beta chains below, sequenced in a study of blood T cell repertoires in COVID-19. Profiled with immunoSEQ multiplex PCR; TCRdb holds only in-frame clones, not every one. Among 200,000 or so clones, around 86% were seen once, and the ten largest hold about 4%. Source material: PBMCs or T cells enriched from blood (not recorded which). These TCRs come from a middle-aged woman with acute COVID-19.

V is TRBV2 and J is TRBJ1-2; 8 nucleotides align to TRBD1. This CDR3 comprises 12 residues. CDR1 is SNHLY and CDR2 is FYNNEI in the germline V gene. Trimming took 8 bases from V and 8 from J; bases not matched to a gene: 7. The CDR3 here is CASYGQGEGYTF. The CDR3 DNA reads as TGTGCCAGCTATGGACAGGGTGAAGGCTACACCTTC.

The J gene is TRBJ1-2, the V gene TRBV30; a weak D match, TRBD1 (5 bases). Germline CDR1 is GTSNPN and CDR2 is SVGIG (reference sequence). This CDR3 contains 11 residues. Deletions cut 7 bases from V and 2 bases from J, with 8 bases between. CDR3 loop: CASRGNYGYTF. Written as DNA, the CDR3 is TGTGCCTCAAGGGGAAACTATGGCTACACCTTC.

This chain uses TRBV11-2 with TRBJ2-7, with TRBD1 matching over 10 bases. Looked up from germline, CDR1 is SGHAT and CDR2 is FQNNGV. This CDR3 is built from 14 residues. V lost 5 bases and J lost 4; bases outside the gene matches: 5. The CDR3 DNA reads TGTGCCAGCAGCCTCGACAGGGGGCCTTACGAGCAGTACTTC. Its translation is CASSLDRGPYEQYF.

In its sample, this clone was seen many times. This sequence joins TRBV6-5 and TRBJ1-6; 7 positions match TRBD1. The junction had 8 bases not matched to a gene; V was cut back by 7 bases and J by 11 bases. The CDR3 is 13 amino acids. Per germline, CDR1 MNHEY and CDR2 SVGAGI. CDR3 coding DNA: TGTGCCAGCAACACGGGACAGTCTCCACCCCTCCACTTT. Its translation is CASNTGQSPPLHF.

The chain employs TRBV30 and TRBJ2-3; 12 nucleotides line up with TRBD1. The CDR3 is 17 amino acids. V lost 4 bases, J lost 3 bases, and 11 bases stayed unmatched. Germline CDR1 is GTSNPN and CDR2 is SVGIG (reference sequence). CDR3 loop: CAWTKTRDRGPTDTQYF. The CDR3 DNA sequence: TGTGCCTGGACCAAGACCCGGGACAGGGGGCCGACAGATACGCAGTATTTT. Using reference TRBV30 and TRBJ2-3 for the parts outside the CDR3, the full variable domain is SQTIHQWPATLVQPVGSPLSLECTVEGTSNPNLYWYRQAAGRGLQLLFYSVGIGQISSEVPQNLSASRPQDRQFILSSKKLLLSDSGFYLCAWTKTRDRGPTDTQYFGPGTRLTVL.

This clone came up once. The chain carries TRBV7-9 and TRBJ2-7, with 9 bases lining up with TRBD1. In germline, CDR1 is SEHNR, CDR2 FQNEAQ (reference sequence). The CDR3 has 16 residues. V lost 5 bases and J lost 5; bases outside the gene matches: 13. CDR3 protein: CASSAPPGQGGHEQYF. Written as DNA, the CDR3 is TGTGCCAGCAGCGCCCCTCCGGGACAGGGTGGACACGAGCAGTACTTC. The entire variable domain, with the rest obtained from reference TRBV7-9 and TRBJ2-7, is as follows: DTGVSQNPRHKITKRGQNVTFRCDPISEHNRLYWYRQTLGQGPEFLTYFQNEAQLEKSRLLSDRFSAERPKGSFSTLEIQRTEQGDSAMYLCASSAPPGQGGHEQYFGPGTRLTVT.

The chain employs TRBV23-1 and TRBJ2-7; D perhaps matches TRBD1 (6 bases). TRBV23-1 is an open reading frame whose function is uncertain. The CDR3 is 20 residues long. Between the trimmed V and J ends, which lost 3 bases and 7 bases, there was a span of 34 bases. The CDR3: CASSHPPRLHRAQRSGEQYF. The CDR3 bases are TGCGCCAGCAGTCACCCCCCTAGGCTTCACAGGGCACAGCGATCGGGGGAGCAGTACTTC.

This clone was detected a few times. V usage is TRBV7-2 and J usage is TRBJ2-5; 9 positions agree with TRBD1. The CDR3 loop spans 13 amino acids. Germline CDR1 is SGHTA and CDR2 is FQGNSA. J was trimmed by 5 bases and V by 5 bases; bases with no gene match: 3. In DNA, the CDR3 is TGTGCCAGCAGCGAAGACAGGGGGGAGACCCAGTACTTC. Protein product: CASSEDRGETQYF.

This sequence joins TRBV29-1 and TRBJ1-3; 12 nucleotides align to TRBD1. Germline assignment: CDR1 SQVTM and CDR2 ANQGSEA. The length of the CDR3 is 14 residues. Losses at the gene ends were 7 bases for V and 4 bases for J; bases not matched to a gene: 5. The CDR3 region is CSARDRGQGNTIYF. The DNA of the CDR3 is TGCAGCGCCCGGGACAGGGGGCAAGGAAACACCATATATTTT.